Each of the 24 T cell receptor beta chains below was sequenced from the same sample in a study of T cell responses to AZD1222 COVID-19 vaccine. Sequenced by immunoSEQ multiplex PCR; TCRdb stores in-frame clones only, minus some. The profile shows fewer than 120,000 clones, around 90% of them singletons. This sample comprised peripheral blood, obtained on day 0 of AZD1222 vaccination. The receptors stem from an adult in good health.

The chain couples TRBV19 to TRBJ1-5; TRBD1 is a possible D gene (6 bases). V gave up 7 bases and J gave up 5 bases, with 12 bases separating them. The CDR3 covers 13 residues. The germline CDR1 and CDR2 sequences are LNHDA and SQIVND (reference sequence). CDR3 sequence (DNA): TGTGCCAGTAAGACAGGACGTTATCAGCCCCAGCATTTT. Translation gives CASKTGRYQPQHF. Complete variable domain (other parts from reference TRBV19 and TRBJ1-5): DGGITQSPKYLFRKEGQNVTLSCEQNLNHDAMYWYRQDPGQGLRLIYYSQIVNDFQKGDIAEGYSVSREKKESFPLTVTSAQKNPTAFYLCASKTGRYQPQHFGDGTRLSIL.

The chain recombines TRBV18 with TRBJ1-1; TRBD1 aligns across 11 bases. CDR3 length: 16 residues. The V and J ends lost 4 bases and 5 bases, in that order; junction bases with no gene match: 9. The V gene's germline CDR1 is KGHSH and CDR2 LQKENI. The CDR3 protein is CASSQRTGGDKTEAFF. CDR3 sequence (DNA): TGTGCCAGCTCACAAAGGACAGGGGGCGATAAGACTGAAGCTTTCTTT.

The chain has TRBV9 and TRBJ1-2, with D hard to call. The ends were cut back, 0 bases at V and 7 bases at J, with 13 bases in the middle. The CDR3 totals 14 residues. Germline V gene data show CDR1 as SGDLS and CDR2 as YYNGEE. The CDR3 here is CASSVGGRSGGYTF. CDR3 in DNA: TGTGCCAGCAGCGTAGGGGGAAGATCCGGTGGCTACACCTTC.

The J gene is TRBJ2-5, the V gene TRBV24-1; 15 bases are a match to TRBD2. The CDR3 has 17 residues. V dropped 3 bases and J dropped 0; count of bases not matched to a gene: 1. Germline V CDR1 and CDR2: KGHDR, SFDVKD. CDR3 nucleotide sequence: TGTGCCACCAGTGATGGGACTAGCGGGGGGTACCAAGAGACCCAGTACTTC. It yields the protein CATSDGTSGGYQETQYF.

This chain joins TRBV15 and TRBJ1-4, with 8 bases lining up with TRBD1. The CDR3 length is 16 residues. Looked up from germline, CDR1 is LNHNV and CDR2 is YYDKDF (reference sequence). Trimming cost V 1 base and J 8 bases; bases outside gene matches: 9. CDR3 nucleotides: TGTGCCACCAGCAGAGTGGGTCAGGGGGCGAGGGAAAAACTGTTTTTT. Protein product: CATSRVGQGAREKLFF.

V and J are TRBV6-5 and TRBJ1-1; D may be TRBD1 (5 bases). CDR1 is MNHEY and CDR2 is SVGAGI in the germline V gene. The CDR3 is 11 amino acids. Trimming removed 7 bases at V and 7 bases at J, with 10 bases between. The chain's CDR3 is CASTGQGEAFF. CDR3 in DNA: TGTGCCAGCACAGGGCAGGGTGAAGCTTTCTTT.

The rearrangement links TRBV7-9 to TRBJ1-2; a weak D match, TRBD1 (5 bases). The CDR3 length is 18 residues. Germline loops: CDR1 SEHNR, CDR2 FQNEAQ (reference sequence). V was trimmed by 6 bases and J by 4 bases, leaving 27 bases between them. Here the CDR3 DNA reads TGTGCCAGCAGTTCCACTCGGGCAGGGAACCCAACTGGCTATGGCTACACCTTC. Protein: CASSSTRAGNPTGYGYTF.

The table lists this clone with a few counts. The chain combines TRBV7-9 with TRBJ2-3; D is ambiguous. Germline loops: CDR1 SEHNR, CDR2 FQNEAQ (reference sequence). The CDR3 extends over 13 amino acids. Trimming cost V 5 bases and J 6 bases, with 12 bases left between them. DNA for the CDR3: TGTGCCAGCAGCCTCCCCGTTCGGGATACGCAGTATTTT. As protein: CASSLPVRDTQYF.

The V call is TRBV28, the J call TRBJ1-1, with 7 bases lining up with TRBD1. V was pared by 4 bases and J by 5 bases, with 7 bases of the junction left unmatched. The CDR3 extends over 14 amino acids. CDR1 MDHEN and CDR2 SYDVKM come from the germline V gene. CDR3 region: CASSYPGGRTEAFF. CDR3 DNA sequence: TGTGCCAGCAGTTACCCAGGGGGAAGAACTGAAGCTTTCTTT.

This clone was observed a single time. DNA for the CDR3: TGCAGCGATGACGGCGCATCTAACTATGGCTACACCTTC. It is translated as CSDDGASNYGYTF. V is TRBV29-1 and J is TRBJ1-2; D remains ambiguous. CDR3 size: 13 residues. Germline V gene lookup returns CDR1 SQVTM and CDR2 ANQGSEA. Between the trimmed V and J ends, which lost 7 bases and 0 bases, there was a span of 12 bases.

The V and J genes are TRBV6-1 and TRBJ2-7, with D unclear. CDR3 length: 13 amino acids. Germline values: CDR1 MNHNS, CDR2 SASEGT. V was shortened by 3 bases and J by 7 bases, with 13 bases between the two germline ends. The CDR3 DNA follows: TGTGCCAGCAGTGACCCCCTGGTGAGGGAGCAGTACTTC. Its translation: CASSDPLVREQYF.

In its sample, this clone was seen once. The V gene is TRBV30, the J gene TRBJ2-1; TRBD2 matches 9 bases. V gave up 6 bases and J gave up 8 bases; unmatched junction bases: 11. CDR1 GTSNPN and CDR2 SVGIG come from the germline V gene (reference sequence). The CDR3 is 14 residues long. CDR3 DNA: TGTGCCTGCCCCGGGCCGGCGGGAGGGGATGAGCAGTTCTTC. Its protein product is CACPGPAGGDEQFF.

V and J are TRBV5-1 and TRBJ1-4, with 8 nucleotides matching TRBD1. The CDR3 is 15 amino acids. The V gene's germline CDR1 is SGHRS and CDR2 YFSETQ. V lost 4 bases and J lost 8; bases outside the gene matches: 10. CDR3 in amino acids: CASSGRTGQGEKLFF. CDR3 nucleotides: TGCGCCAGCAGCGGACGGACAGGGCAGGGGGAAAAACTGTTTTTT. The full variable domain, rest sourced from reference TRBV5-1 and TRBJ1-4, is KAGVTQTPRYLIKTRGQQVTLSCSPISGHRSVSWYQQTPGQGLQFLFEYFSETQRNKGNFPGRFSGRQFSNSRSEMNVSTLELGDSALYLCASSGRTGQGEKLFFGSGTQLSVL.

This clone was recorded a few times. The chain links TRBV6-5 to TRBJ1-6; perhaps TRBD1 as D (5 bases). V lost 0 bases and J 7 bases, leaving 13 bases between the germline ends. This CDR3 is 16 amino acids long. Looked up from germline, CDR1 is MNHEY and CDR2 is SVGAGI. In DNA form, the CDR3 reads TGTGCCAGCAGTTACTCGGCCCTTCGGGGGAATTCACCCCTCCACTTT. As protein: CASSYSALRGNSPLHF.

The chain uses TRBV15 and TRBJ1-1, with D unresolved. V dropped 3 bases and J dropped 2 bases, with 4 bases sitting between them. Germline V lookup: CDR1 LNHNV, CDR2 YYDKDF (reference sequence). This CDR3 has 12 amino acids. Here the CDR3 reads CATSSPNTEAFF. CDR3 nucleotides: TGTGCCACCAGCAGCCCCAACACTGAAGCTTTCTTT.

In this sample, this clone turned up once. The chain employs TRBV10-3 and TRBJ2-7, with D unresolved. The CDR3 sequence is 14 residues long. Looked up from germline, CDR1 is ENHRY and CDR2 is SYGVKD. V was shortened by 4 bases and J by 2 bases, with 12 bases between the two germline ends. The CDR3 sequence: CAISGPQRTYEQYF. The CDR3 nucleotides are TGTGCCATCAGTGGGCCACAGAGAACCTACGAGCAGTACTTC.

The chain is built from TRBV7-9 and TRBJ1-1; 10 bases fit TRBD1. The CDR3 is 15 amino acids. V lost 5 bases to trimming and J lost 1 base; unmatched junction nucleotides: 4. Germline lookup yields CDR1 SEHNR and CDR2 FQNEAQ (reference sequence). The chain's CDR3 is CASSPGQGQNTEAFF. The CDR3 DNA reads TGTGCCAGCAGCCCGGGACAGGGGCAGAACACTGAAGCTTTCTTT.

This clone has more than one count but fewer than ten. This chain connects TRBV2 to TRBJ1-3, with a weak D call TRBD1 (5 bases). V was shortened by 7 bases and J by 3 bases, with 10 bases between the two germline ends. The CDR3 runs 13 residues. CDR1 and CDR2 (germline): SNHLY, FYNNEI. CDR3 DNA: TGTGCCAGCATTGGGACGGATGGAAACACCATATATTTT. Translation gives CASIGTDGNTIYF.

The J gene is TRBJ2-7, the V gene TRBV30; possibly TRBD1 for D (6 bases). The length of the CDR3 is 14 residues. Germline CDR1 reads GTSNPN; CDR2 reads SVGIG (reference sequence). V lost 5 bases to trimming and J lost 2 bases, with 16 bases between them. The CDR3 reads CAWGSGQWAYEQYF. CDR3 sequence (DNA): TGTGCCTGGGGGTCCGGACAGTGGGCCTACGAGCAGTACTTC.

The chain joins TRBV7-8 to TRBJ2-2; TRBD2 matches at 9 bases. Germline trimming cut 5 bases from V and 2 bases from J; bases unmatched to any gene: 9. CDR3 length: 17 residues. Germline CDR1 SGHVS, CDR2 FQNEAQ. The CDR3 region is CASSPRLAGDNTGELFF. The CDR3, as DNA: TGTGCCAGCAGCCCCCGGTTAGCGGGGGACAACACCGGGGAGCTGTTTTTT.

The rearrangement uses TRBV19 and TRBJ1-1; D is possibly TRBD1 (5 bases). V lost 8 bases and J lost 1, with 14 bases in between. The CDR3 has 14 residues. From germline, CDR1 is LNHDA and CDR2 SQIVND (reference sequence). The CDR3 loop is CASHRGRENTEAFF. The CDR3 nucleotides are TGTGCCAGTCACCGAGGCAGGGAGAACACTGAAGCTTTCTTT. The whole variable domain, remainder taken from reference TRBV19 and TRBJ1-1, is DGGITQSPKYLFRKEGQNVTLSCEQNLNHDAMYWYRQDPGQGLRLIYYSQIVNDFQKGDIAEGYSVSREKKESFPLTVTSAQKNPTAFYLCASHRGRENTEAFFGQGTRLTVV.

The genes are TRBV11-1 and TRBJ1-3; 8 bases match TRBD1. In germline, CDR1 is SGHAT, CDR2 FQDESV (reference sequence). CDR3 size: 14 residues. V gave up 3 bases and J gave up 6 bases; unmatched junction bases: 4. Here the CDR3 DNA reads TGTGCCAGCAGCTTCACGACAGGGGAAAACACCATATATTTT. It codes for CASSFTTGENTIYF.

This clone showed up just a few times. The V call is TRBV24-1, the J call TRBJ2-3, with D perhaps matching TRBD2 (5 bases). The CDR3 runs 12 residues. Per the germline V gene, CDR1 is KGHDR and CDR2 is SFDVKD. Trimming removed 5 bases from V and 6 bases from J, with 8 bases in between. For the CDR3, the DNA is TGTGCCACCAGTGCAAGAGGGGATACGCAGTATTTT. Amino acids: CATSARGDTQYF.

The V gene is TRBV29-1, the J gene TRBJ1-4; D gene ambiguous. V lost 4 bases to trimming and J lost 8 bases, with 11 bases between them. Germline loops: CDR1 SQVTM, CDR2 ANQGSEA. The CDR3 is 12 amino acids. CDR3 sequence (DNA): TGCAGCGTTGGGTTTCAAGGGGAAAAACTGTTTTTT. Translated, it gives CSVGFQGEKLFF. The whole variable domain, remainder taken from reference TRBV29-1 and TRBJ1-4, is SAVISQKPSRDICQRGTSLTIQCQVDSQVTMMFWYRQQPGQSLTLIATANQGSEATYESGFVIDKFPISRPNLTFSTLTVSNMSPEDSSIYLCSVGFQGEKLFFGSGTQLSVL.